This T cell receptor (beta chain) was captured in a study of T cells in Graves' hyperthyroidism and ophthalmopathy. Amplification of TCR beta CDR3 regions used RNA as the template. In the first-round RT-PCR of the TCR CDR3, the HTBI primer set was used. Via MiXCR, TCRdb re-called the multiplex PCR reads, giving one row per CDR3 protein. This table holds 550,000 to 800,000 distinct CDR3 sequences, roughly 17% found once. This clonotype was observed many times. Its antigen is currently unknown. Diagnosis of hyperthyroidism was new in patients aged 18 to 65, and its duration was under 2 months. Orbital computed tomography and thyroid ultrasound, together with serum TRAb and thyroxine and clinical symptoms, were used for diagnoses. The CDR3 covers 13 residues. V lost 8 bases to trimming and J lost 0 bases; unmatched junction nucleotides: 3. Germline CDR1 is MDHEN and CDR2 is SYDVKM. Study-wide results and caveats: Most clonotypes expanded in thyroid above 0.001 were likewise present in blood. Through a model of 13 V-J features, ophthalmopathy was separated from stable hyperthyroidism.

The V call is TRBV28, the J call TRBJ2-7; 8 bases are shared with TRBD2. This clonotype was sampled from a man aged 45-65 years with Graves' hyperthyroidism. The material sequenced was blood. The CDR3 DNA sequence: TGTGCCAGCCGGGGGGGGAGCTCCTACGAGCAGTACTTC. Amino acids: CASRGGSSYEQYF.